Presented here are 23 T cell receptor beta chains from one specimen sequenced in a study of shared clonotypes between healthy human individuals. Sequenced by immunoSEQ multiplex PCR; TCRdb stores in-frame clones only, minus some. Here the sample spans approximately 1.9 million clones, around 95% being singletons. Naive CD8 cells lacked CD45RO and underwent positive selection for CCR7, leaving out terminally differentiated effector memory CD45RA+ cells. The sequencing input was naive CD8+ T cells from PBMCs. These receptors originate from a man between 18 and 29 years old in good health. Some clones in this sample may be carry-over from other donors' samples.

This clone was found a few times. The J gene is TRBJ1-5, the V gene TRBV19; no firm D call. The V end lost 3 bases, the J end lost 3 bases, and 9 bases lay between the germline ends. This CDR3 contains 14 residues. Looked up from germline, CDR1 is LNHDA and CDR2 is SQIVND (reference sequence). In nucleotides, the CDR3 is TGTGCCAGTAGTATCCGGGATGCCAATCAGCCCCAGCATTTT. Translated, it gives CASSIRDANQPQHF.

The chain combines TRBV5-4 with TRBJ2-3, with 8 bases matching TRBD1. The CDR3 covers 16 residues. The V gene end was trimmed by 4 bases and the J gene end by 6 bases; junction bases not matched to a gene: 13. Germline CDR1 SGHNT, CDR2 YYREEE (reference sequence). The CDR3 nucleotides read TGTGCCAGCAGCGGCACCCAGGGGGCGAGGTGGGATACGCAGTATTTT. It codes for CASSGTQGARWDTQYF.

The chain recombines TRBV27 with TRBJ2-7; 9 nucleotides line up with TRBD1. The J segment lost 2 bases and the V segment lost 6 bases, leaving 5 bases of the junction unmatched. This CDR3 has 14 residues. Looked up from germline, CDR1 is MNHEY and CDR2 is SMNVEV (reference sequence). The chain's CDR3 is CASRDRGNPYEQYF. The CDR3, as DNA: TGTGCCAGCAGGGACAGGGGCAATCCCTACGAGCAGTACTTC.

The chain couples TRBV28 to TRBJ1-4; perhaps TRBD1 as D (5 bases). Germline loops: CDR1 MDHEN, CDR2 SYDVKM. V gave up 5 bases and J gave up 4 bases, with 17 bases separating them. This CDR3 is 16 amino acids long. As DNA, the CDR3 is TGTGCCAGCAGTCCCATCCGGGGACTGATTAATGAAAAACTGTTTTTT. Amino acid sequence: CASSPIRGLINEKLFF. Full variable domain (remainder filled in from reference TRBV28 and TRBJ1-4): DVKVTQSSRYLVKRTGEKVFLECVQDMDHENMFWYRQDPGLGLRLIYFSYDVKMKEKGDIPEGYSVSREKKERFSLILESASTNQTSMYLCASSPIRGLINEKLFFGSGTQLSVL.

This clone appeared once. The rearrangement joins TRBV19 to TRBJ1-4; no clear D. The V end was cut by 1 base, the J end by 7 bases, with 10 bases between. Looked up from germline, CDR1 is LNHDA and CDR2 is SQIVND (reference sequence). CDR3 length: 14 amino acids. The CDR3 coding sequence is TGTGCCAGTAGTATAGTCTCCAGGCCTGAAAAACTGTTTTTT. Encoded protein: CASSIVSRPEKLFF.

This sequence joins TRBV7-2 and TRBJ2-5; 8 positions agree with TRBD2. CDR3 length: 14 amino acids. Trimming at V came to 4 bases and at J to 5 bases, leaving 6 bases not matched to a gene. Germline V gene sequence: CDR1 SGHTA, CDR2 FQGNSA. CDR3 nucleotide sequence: TGTGCCAGCAGCTCAAGCGGGAGAGTGGAGACCCAGTACTTC. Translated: CASSSSGRVETQYF.

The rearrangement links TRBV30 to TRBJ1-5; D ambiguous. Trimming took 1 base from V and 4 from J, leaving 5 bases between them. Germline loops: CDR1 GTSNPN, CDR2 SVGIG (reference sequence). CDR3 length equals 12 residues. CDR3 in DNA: TGTGCCTGGAGTGACAGTAATCAGCCCCAGCATTTT. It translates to CAWSDSNQPQHF.

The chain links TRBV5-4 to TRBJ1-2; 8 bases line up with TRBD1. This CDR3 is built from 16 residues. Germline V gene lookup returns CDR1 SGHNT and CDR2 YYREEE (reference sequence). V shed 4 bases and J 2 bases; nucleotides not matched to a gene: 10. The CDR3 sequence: CASSARDRLLNYGYTF. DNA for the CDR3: TGTGCCAGCAGCGCAAGGGACAGGCTACTAAACTATGGCTACACCTTC.

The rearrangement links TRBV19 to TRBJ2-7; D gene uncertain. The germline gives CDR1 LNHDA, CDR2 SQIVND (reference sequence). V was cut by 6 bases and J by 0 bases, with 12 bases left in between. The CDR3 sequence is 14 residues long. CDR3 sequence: CASSPAPLSYEQYF. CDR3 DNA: TGTGCCAGTAGCCCCGCTCCCCTCTCCTACGAGCAGTACTTC.

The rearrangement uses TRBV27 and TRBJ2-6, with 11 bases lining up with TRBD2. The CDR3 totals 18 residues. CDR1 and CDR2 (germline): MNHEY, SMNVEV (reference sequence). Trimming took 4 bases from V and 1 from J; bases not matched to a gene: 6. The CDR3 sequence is CASSSIAGGPSGANVLTF. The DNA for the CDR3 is TGTGCCAGCAGTTCAATAGCGGGAGGGCCTTCTGGGGCCAACGTCCTGACTTTC.

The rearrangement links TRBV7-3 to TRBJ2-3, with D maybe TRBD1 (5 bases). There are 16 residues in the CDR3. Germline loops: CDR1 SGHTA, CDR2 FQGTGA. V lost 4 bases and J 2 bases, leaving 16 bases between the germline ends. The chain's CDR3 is CASSSSLGQFTDTQYF. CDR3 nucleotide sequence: TGTGCCAGCAGCTCCTCACTTGGACAATTCACAGATACGCAGTATTTT.

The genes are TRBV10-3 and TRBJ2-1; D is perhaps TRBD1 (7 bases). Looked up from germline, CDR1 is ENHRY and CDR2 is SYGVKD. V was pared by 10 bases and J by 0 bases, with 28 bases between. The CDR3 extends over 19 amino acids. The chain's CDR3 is CATSEQGRERASSYNEQFF. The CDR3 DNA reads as TGTGCCACCAGCGAACAGGGGAGAGAGCGGGCTAGCTCCTACAATGAGCAGTTCTTC.

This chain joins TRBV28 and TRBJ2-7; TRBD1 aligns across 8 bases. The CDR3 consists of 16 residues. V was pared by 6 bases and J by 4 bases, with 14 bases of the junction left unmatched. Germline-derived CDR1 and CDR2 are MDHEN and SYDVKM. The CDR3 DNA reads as TGTGCCAGCAGCTCCTATTGGACAGGGATTGGGTACGAGCAGTACTTC. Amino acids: CASSSYWTGIGYEQYF.

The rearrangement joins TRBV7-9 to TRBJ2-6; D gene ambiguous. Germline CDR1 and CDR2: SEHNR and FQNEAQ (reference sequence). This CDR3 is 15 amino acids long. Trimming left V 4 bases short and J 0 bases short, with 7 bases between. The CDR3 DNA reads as TGTGCCAGCAGCTCTCAGAACTCTGGGGCCAACGTCCTGACTTTC. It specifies CASSSQNSGANVLTF. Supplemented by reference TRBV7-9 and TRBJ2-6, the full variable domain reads DTGVSQNPRHKITKRGQNVTFRCDPISEHNRLYWYRQTLGQGPEFLTYFQNEAQLEKSRLLSDRFSAERPKGSFSTLEIQRTEQGDSAMYLCASSSQNSGANVLTFGAGSRLTVL.

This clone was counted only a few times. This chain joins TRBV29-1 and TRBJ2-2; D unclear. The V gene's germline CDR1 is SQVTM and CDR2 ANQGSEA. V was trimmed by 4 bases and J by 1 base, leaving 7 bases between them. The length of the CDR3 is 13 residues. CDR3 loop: CSVVTLNTGELFF. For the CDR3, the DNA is TGCAGCGTTGTTACCCTGAACACCGGGGAGCTGTTTTTT.

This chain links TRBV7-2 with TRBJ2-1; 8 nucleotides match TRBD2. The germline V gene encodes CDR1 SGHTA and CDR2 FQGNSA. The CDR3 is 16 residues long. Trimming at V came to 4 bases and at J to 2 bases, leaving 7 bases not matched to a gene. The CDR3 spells CASSSRLAPTYNEQFF. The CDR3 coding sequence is TGTGCCAGCAGCTCGCGACTAGCGCCTACCTACAATGAGCAGTTCTTC.

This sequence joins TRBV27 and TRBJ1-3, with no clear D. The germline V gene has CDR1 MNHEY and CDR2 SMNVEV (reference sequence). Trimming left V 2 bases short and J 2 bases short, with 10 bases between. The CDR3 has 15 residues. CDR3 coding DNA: TGTGCCAGCAGTTTAGCTCTCGTTGCTGGAAACACCATATATTTT. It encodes CASSLALVAGNTIYF.

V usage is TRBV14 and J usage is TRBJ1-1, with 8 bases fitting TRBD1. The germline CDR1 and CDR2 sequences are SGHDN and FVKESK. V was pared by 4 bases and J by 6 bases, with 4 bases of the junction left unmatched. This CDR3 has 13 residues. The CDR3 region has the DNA TGTGCCAGCAGCCGGACAGGGCCATCTGAAGCTTTCTTT. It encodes CASSRTGPSEAFF.

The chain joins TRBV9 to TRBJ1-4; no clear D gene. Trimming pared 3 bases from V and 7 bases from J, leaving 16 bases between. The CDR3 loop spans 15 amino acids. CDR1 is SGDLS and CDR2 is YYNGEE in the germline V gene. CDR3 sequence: CASSGGRWAREKLFF. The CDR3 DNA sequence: TGTGCCAGCAGCGGCGGTCGGTGGGCTCGTGAAAAACTGTTTTTT.

The CDR3 here is CASSFPRDSFQETQYF. In nucleotides, the CDR3 is TGTGCCAGCAGCTTTCCGCGGGACAGCTTTCAAGAGACCCAGTACTTC. The rearrangement uses TRBV7-2 and TRBJ2-5, with a tentative D call TRBD1 (7 bases). The germline V gene encodes CDR1 SGHTA and CDR2 FQGNSA. The CDR3 has 16 amino acids. With 3 bases removed from V and 2 bases from J, the gap between germline ends came to 16 bases.

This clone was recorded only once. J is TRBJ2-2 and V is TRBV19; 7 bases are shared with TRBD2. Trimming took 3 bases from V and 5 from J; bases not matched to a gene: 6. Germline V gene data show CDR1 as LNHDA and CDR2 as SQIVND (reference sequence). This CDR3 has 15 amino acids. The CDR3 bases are TGTGCCAGTAGTATTGGTATCGGGGGGACCGGGGAGCTGTTTTTT. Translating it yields CASSIGIGGTGELFF.

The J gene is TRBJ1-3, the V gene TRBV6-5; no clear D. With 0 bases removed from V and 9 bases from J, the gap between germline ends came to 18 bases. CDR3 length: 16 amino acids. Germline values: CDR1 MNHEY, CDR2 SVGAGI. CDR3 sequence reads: CASSYSTPGWGGTIYF. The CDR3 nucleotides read TGTGCCAGCAGTTACTCTACCCCCGGCTGGGGAGGCACCATATATTTT.

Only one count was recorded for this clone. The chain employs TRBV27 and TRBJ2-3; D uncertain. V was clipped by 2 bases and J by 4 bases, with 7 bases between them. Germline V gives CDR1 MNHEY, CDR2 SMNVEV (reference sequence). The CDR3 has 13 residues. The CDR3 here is CASSLLDPDTQYF. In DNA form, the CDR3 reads TGTGCCAGCAGTTTACTGGATCCAGATACGCAGTATTTT.